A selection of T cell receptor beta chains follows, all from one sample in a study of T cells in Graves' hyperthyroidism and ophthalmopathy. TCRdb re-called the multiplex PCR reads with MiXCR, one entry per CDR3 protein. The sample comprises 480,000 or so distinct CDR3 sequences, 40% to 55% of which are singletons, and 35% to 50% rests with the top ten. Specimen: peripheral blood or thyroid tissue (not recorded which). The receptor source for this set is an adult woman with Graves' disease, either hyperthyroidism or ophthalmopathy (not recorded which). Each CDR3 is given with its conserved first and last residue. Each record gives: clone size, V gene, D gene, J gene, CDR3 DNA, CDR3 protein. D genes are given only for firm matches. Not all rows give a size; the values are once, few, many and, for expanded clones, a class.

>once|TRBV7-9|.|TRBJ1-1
TGTGCCAGCAGCCAACAGCGGTCCACTGAAGCTTTCTTT
CASSQQRSTEAFF
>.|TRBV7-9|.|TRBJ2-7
TGTGCCAGCAGAACCGGCGGCTCCTACGAGCAGTACTTC
CASRTGGSYEQYF
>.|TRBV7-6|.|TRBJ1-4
TGTGCCAGCAGTAGACGGGGGGGAACTAATGAAAAACTGTTTTTT
CASSRRGGTNEKLFF
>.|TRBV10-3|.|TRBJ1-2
TGTGCTAGAGCATATACAGAACTCAACTATGGCTACACCTTC
CARAYTELNYGYTF
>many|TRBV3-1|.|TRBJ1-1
TGTGCCAGCAGCCAAGATTTGGAGGGAACTGAAGCTTTCTTT
CASSQDLEGTEAFF
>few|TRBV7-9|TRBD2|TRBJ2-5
TGTGCCAGCAGTTACGGACTAGCGGGAGTGGAGACCCAGTACTTC
CASSYGLAGVETQYF
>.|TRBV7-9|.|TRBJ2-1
TGTGCCAGCAGCCACGGACTGGCCAATGAGCAGTTCTTC
CASSHGLANEQFF
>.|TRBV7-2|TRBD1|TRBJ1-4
TGTGCCAGCAGCGCCCAGGGGGCGCGAAATGAAAAACTGTTTTTT
CASSAQGARNEKLFF
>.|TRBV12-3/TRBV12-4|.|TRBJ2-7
TGTGCCAGCAGGGCACCTCTAGGGGCCGAGCAGTACTTC
CASRAPLGAEQYF
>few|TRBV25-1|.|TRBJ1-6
TGTGCCAGCAGGGCGGATTCACCCCTCCACTTT
CASRADSPLHF
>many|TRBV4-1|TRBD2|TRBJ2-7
TGCGCCAGCAGCCAAGTCCGACTAGCGGGAGCCGAGCAGTACTTC
CASSQVRLAGAEQYF
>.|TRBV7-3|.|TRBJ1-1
TGTGCCAGCAGCGCGGGGGGCCCCGAAGCTTTCTTT
CASSAGGPEAFF
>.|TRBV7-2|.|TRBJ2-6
TGTGCCAGCAGCTTAGGAGGGGGAGATGGGGCCAACGTCCTGACTTTC
CASSLGGGDGANVLTF
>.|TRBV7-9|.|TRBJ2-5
TGTGCCAGCAGCTTACTAACGGGAGAAGAGACCCAGTACTTC
CASSLLTGEETQYF
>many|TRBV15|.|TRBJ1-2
TGTGCCACCAGCAGAGATACCCGAAGCAGGGGAACTGGCTACACCTTC
CATSRDTRSRGTGYTF
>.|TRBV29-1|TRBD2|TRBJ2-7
TGCAGCGTTGAGGCGGCTAGCGGGAGCTACGAGCAGTACTTC
CSVEAASGSYEQYF
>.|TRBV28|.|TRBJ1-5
TGTGCCAGCAGGCAAGGACAGTACAATCAGCCCCAGCATTTT
CASRQGQYNQPQHF
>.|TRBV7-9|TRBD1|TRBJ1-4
TGTGCCAGCAGCTTAGGTACAGGGGGCGAAGGTGAAAAACTGTTTTTT
CASSLGTGGEGEKLFF
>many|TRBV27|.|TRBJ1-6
TGTGCCAGCAGATCCCTAGAGGGAAATTCACCCCTCCACTTT
CASRSLEGNSPLHF
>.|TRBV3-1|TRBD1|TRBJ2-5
TGTGCCAGCAGCCACTCGGACAGGGTAGAGACCCAGTACTTC
CASSHSDRVETQYF
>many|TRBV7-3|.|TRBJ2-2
TGTGCCAGCAGCTTGGGAGTTCTCCCCCCGGATACCGGGGAGCTGTTTTTT
CASSLGVLPPDTGELFF
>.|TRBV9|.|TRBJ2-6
TGTGCCAGCTCGACCGGGACAATCAACGTCCTGACTTTC
CASSTGTINVLTF
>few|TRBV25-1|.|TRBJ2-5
TGTGCCAGCAGTGAACTACAATTCCGAGTTGAGGGCCGATTGCAAGAGACCCAGTACTTC
CASSELQFRVEGRLQETQYF
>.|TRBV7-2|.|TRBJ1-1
TGTGCCAGCAGCGCATGGGGTACGAACACTGAAGCTTTCTTT
CASSAWGTNTEAFF
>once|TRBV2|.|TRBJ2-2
TGTGCCAGCAGTACCCAGGGTACAAACACCGGGGAGCTGTTTTTT
CASSTQGTNTGELFF
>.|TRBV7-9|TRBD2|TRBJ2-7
TGTGCCAGCAGTGAGGCGGGAGAAGCATACAATGAGCAGTACTTC
CASSEAGEAYNEQYF
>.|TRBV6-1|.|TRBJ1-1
TGCGCCAGCAGACTCAGGGGATCTGGTGAAGCTTTCTTT
CASRLRGSGEAFF
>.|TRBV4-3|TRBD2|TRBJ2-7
TGCGCCAGCAGCCAAGCGACTAGCGCCTACGAGCAGTACTTC
CASSQATSAYEQYF
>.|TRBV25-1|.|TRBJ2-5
TGTGCCCCCAGGGGTGATCAAGAGACCCAGTACTTC
CAPRGDQETQYF
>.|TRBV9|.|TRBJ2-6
TGTGCCAGCAGCGCCAGGGTTTCTGGGGCCAACGTCCTGACTTTC
CASSARVSGANVLTF
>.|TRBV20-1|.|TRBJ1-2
TGCAGTGCTCCCCTCCGGGACACTTCCGGGGACGATGGCTACACCTTC
CSAPLRDTSGDDGYTF
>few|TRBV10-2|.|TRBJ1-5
TGCGCCAGCAGTGAGCCTAAACACCTTGGGGGTAGTGATCAGCCCCAGCATTTT
CASSEPKHLGGSDQPQHF
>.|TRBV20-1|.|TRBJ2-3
TGCAGTGCACAACCTGGCGATACGCAGTATTTT
CSAQPGDTQYF
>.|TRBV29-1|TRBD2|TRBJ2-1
TGCAGCGTTGACGTAGCGGGAGTCCTCAATGAGCAGTTCTTC
CSVDVAGVLNEQFF
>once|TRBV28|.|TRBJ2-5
TGTGCCAGCAGTTTAGCAGGGAGTCAGCCCCAGTACTTC
CASSLAGSQPQYF
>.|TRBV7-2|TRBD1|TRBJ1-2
TGTGCCAGCAGCACGACGGGACAGGGCACTGGCTACACCTTC
CASSTTGQGTGYTF
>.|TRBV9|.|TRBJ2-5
TGTGCCAGCAGCGGACAGGTGCAAGAGACCCAGTACTTC
CASSGQVQETQYF
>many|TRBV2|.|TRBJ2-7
TGTGCCAGCAGGGCCCCCCGGCCTAGGTACGAGCAGTACTTC
CASRAPRPRYEQYF
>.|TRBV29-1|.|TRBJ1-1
TGCAGCGTTGTGGGACGGAAAGACACTGAAGCTTTCTTT
CSVVGRKDTEAFF
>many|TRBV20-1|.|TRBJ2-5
TGCAGTGCTAGGGAGACCTACCAAGAGACCCAGTACTTC
CSARETYQETQYF
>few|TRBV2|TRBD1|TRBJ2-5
TGTGCCACATGGACAGGGGGCGGAAACGGGGAGACCCAGTACTTC
CATWTGGGNGETQYF
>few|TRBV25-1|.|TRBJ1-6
TGTGCCAGCAGTCTCAGAGGGCAGCAGAATTCACCCCTCCACTTT
CASSLRGQQNSPLHF
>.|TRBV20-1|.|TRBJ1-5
TGCAGTGCCACTCCAACAGGGTCGCAAGAGACCCAGCATTTT
CSATPTGSQETQHF
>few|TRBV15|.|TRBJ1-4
TGTGCCACCAGCAGGGAACAGACAGGACCGAATGAAAAACTGTTTTTT
CATSREQTGPNEKLFF
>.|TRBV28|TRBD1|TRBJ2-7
TGTGCCAGCAGTTTAATCCCGGGACAGACCTACGAGCAGTACTTC
CASSLIPGQTYEQYF